Listed below are T cell receptor beta chains from one sample, sequenced in a study of T cells after yellow fever vaccination. MiXCR was run by TCRdb on the 5' RACE reads, yielding one entry per CDR3 protein. The sample gives just over 300,000 distinct CDR3 sequences, roughly 3.5% of which show up once; 20% to 25% is in the top ten. The material was PBMCs, obtained on the day of the yellow fever booster vaccination. These receptor sequences come from a man younger than 35 who received the YFV17D yellow fever vaccine. Each CDR3 is given without its conserved first and last residue. A D gene is named only where the DNA matches it firmly.

D gene: -; V gene: TRBV3-1; CDR3 protein: ASSLAQSNTGELF
D gene: TRBD1; V gene: TRBV5-5; CDR3 protein: ASTYRGLTAPLH
D gene: TRBD2; V gene: TRBV7-8; CDR3 protein: ASTHGGNIQY
D gene: -; V gene: TRBV11-2; CDR3 protein: ASSLDGVTGELF
D gene: -; V gene: TRBV7-9; CDR3 protein: ASSLARGFTDTQY
D gene: -; V gene: TRBV29-1; CDR3 protein: SVGSSEQF
D gene: TRBD1; V gene: TRBV4-1; CDR3 protein: ASSREGAQTQY
D gene: -; V gene: TRBV6-2/TRBV6-3; CDR3 protein: ASSLRYDGELF
D gene: -; V gene: TRBV15; CDR3 protein: ATSSRGPNEKLF
D gene: -; V gene: TRBV20-1; CDR3 protein: SARGFGGSGASTDTQY
D gene: TRBD2; V gene: TRBV7-2; CDR3 protein: ASSFSGGADFSSYNEQF
D gene: -; V gene: TRBV6-6; CDR3 protein: ASSPAAGANVLT
D gene: -; V gene: TRBV9; CDR3 protein: ASSVVGGGTEAF
D gene: -; V gene: TRBV7-8; CDR3 protein: ASSAPGRSYNSPLH
D gene: -; V gene: TRBV7-2; CDR3 protein: ASSLGQNQPQH
D gene: TRBD2; V gene: TRBV10-3; CDR3 protein: AIRASGGGNEQF
D gene: -; V gene: TRBV10-2; CDR3 protein: ASSDAGELF
D gene: TRBD1; V gene: TRBV15; CDR3 protein: ATSRGTGAYEQY
D gene: -; V gene: TRBV5-1; CDR3 protein: ASSLGTGSFSYNEQF
D gene: -; V gene: TRBV2; CDR3 protein: ASSPAPPGRDNQPQH
D gene: -; V gene: TRBV7-9; CDR3 protein: ASAQPGWRYNEQF
D gene: -; V gene: TRBV7-9; CDR3 protein: ASIHREVEDTQY
D gene: TRBD2; V gene: TRBV6-4; CDR3 protein: ASLAGGANEQF
D gene: -; V gene: TRBV5-1; CDR3 protein: ASSLGDSEGAETQY
D gene: TRBD1; V gene: TRBV5-6; CDR3 protein: ASSSTGGNEKLF
D gene: TRBD1; V gene: TRBV11-3; CDR3 protein: ASSTDPGQEHEQF